The clone carrying this T cell receptor beta chain showed up just once. Germline V gives CDR1 SQVTM, CDR2 ANQGSEA. V lost 4 bases and J lost 2; bases outside the gene matches: 2. The CDR3 is made up of 13 amino acids. The data stem from a study of cytomegalovirus exposure and HLA in healthy donors. Amplification used 60 Vbeta primers and 13 Jbeta primers. Sequenced by immunoSEQ multiplex PCR; TCRdb stores in-frame clones only, minus some. The data hold 130,000 to 150,000 clones, with around 72% observed a single time. The sequencing input was PBMCs. This chain connects TRBV29-1 to TRBJ1-2; 9 bases agree with TRBD1. The sequence derives from a man between 18 and 35 years old in good health and CMV-seropositive. CDR3 coding DNA: TGCAGCGTTGTGACAGGGGGGAACTATGGCTACACCTTC. This translates into CSVVTGGNYGYTF.